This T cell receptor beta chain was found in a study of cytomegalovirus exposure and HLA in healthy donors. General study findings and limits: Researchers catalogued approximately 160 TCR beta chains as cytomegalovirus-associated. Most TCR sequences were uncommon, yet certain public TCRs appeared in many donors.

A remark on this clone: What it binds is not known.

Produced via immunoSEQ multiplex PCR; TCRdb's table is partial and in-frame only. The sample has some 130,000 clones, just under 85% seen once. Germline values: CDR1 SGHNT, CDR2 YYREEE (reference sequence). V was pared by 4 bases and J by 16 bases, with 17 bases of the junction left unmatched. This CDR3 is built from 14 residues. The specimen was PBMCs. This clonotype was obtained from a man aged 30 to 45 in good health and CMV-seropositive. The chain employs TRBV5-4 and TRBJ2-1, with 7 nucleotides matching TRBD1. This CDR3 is CASSPEAGRGTTFF. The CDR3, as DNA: TGTGCCAGCAGCCCCGAGGCGGGCAGGGGGACCACTTTCTTC.